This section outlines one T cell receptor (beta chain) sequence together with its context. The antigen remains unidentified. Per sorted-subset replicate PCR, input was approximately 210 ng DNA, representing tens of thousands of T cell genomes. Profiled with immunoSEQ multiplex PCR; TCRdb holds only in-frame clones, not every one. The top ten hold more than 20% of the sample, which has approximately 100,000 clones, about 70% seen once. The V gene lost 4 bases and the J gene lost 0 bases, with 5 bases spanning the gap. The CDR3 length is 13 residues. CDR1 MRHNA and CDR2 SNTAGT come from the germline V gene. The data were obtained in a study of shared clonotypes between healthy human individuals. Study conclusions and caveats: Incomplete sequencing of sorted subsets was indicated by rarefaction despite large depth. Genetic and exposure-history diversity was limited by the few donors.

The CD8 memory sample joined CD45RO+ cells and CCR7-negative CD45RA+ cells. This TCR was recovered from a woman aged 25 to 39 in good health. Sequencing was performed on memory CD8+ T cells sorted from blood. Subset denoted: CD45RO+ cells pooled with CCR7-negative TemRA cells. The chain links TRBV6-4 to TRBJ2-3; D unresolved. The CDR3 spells CASSGASTDTQYF. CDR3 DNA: TGTGCCAGCAGTGGGGCTAGCACAGATACGCAGTATTTT.